The 21 T cell receptor beta chains below come from one sample, sequenced in a study of blood T cell repertoires in COVID-19 (dated by TCRdb to 2018 to 2021). Library construction relied on the immunoSEQ multiplex PCR assay. In its TCRdb copy, this immuneACCESS table keeps in-frame sequences only and misses some clones. Where compared with another copy, unresolved V genes explain less than half of these, and the others have no known cause. This sample gives some 300,000 clones in total; over 75% of them show up just once. The leading ten clones occupy about 1% of the sample. The sequenced material came from PBMCs or T cells enriched from blood (not recorded which). These receptors came from a woman in her twenties or thirties who had recovered from COVID-19.

This chain joins TRBV7-7 and TRBJ2-5; TRBD2 matches 10 bases. Losses at the gene ends were 5 bases for V and 2 bases for J; bases not matched to a gene: 5. Germline CDR1 SSHAT, CDR2 FNYEAQ (reference sequence). The length of the CDR3 is 15 residues. Written as DNA, the CDR3 is TGTGCCAGCAGCCTGGGGACTAGCGAACAAGAGACCCAGTACTTC. It is translated as CASSLGTSEQETQYF.

V is TRBV7-9 and J is TRBJ2-2; 9 bases are a match to TRBD2. Germline loops: CDR1 SEHNR, CDR2 FQNEAQ (reference sequence). Trimming removed 1 base from V and 1 base from J; junction bases left unmatched: 10. The CDR3 extends over 19 amino acids. The CDR3 DNA follows: TGTGCCAGCAGCTTAGTAGCGGCGGGAGGGGAAAAGAACACCGGGGAGCTGTTTTTT. This encodes CASSLVAAGGEKNTGELFF.

The CDR3 protein is CASRRGAWRNEQFF. The DNA for the CDR3 is TGCGCCAGCCGTCGGGGGGCCTGGCGCAATGAGCAGTTCTTC. V usage is TRBV5-1 and J usage is TRBJ2-1, with D perhaps matching TRBD2 (7 bases). V dropped 7 bases and J dropped 6 bases, with 17 bases sitting between them. This CDR3 comprises 14 residues. CDR1 SGHRS and CDR2 YFSETQ come from the germline V gene. Based on the CDR3 plus reference TRBV5-1 and TRBJ2-1, the full variable domain is KAGVTQTPRYLIKTRGQQVTLSCSPISGHRSVSWYQQTPGQGLQFLFEYFSETQRNKGNFPGRFSGRQFSNSRSEMNVSTLELGDSALYLCASRRGAWRNEQFFGPGTRLTVL.

The chain links TRBV7-9 to TRBJ1-1; possibly TRBD1 for D (6 bases). CDR1 is SEHNR, CDR2 FQNEAQ, per germline (reference sequence). The CDR3 sequence is 12 residues long. The ends were cut back, 8 bases at V and 6 bases at J, with 13 bases in the middle. CDR3 residues: CASGDWTAEAFF. The CDR3 DNA follows: TGTGCCAGCGGCGATTGGACAGCTGAAGCTTTCTTT.

Ten or more counts support this clone. V gene TRBV2 combines with J gene TRBJ2-7; D gene unclear. Trimming shortened V by 5 bases and J by 0 bases, and 5 bases separated the two germline ends. The CDR3 loop spans 12 amino acids. CDR1 and CDR2 from the germline V gene are SNHLY and FYNNEI. Here the CDR3 reads CASSFISYEQYF. The CDR3 DNA follows: TGTGCCAGCAGTTTTATCTCCTACGAGCAGTACTTC.

This chain links TRBV18 with TRBJ1-5, with TRBD1 matching 7 bases. Germline CDR1 is KGHSH and CDR2 is LQKENI. The J segment lost 5 bases and the V segment lost 4 bases, leaving 5 bases of the junction unmatched. The CDR3 runs 14 residues. CDR3 sequence: CASSQTQGDQPQHF. The CDR3 DNA reads TGTGCCAGCTCACAAACGCAGGGGGATCAGCCCCAGCATTTT.

J is TRBJ1-1 and V is TRBV29-1; D is uncertain. Germline CDR1 reads SQVTM; CDR2 reads ANQGSEA. The germline V and J ends were trimmed by 5 bases and 1 base, with 11 bases remaining between them. CDR3 length equals 13 residues. CDR3 bases: TGCAGCGTTTGGAGAGGATCGAACACTGAAGCTTTCTTT. Translation gives CSVWRGSNTEAFF.

The CDR3 DNA follows: TGTGCCAGCAGTTTCTCCACAGGGGAAGTCTACGACGAGCAGTACTTC. Its protein product is CASSFSTGEVYDEQYF. The chain couples TRBV27 to TRBJ2-7; 7 positions match TRBD1. Germline CDR1 MNHEY, CDR2 SMNVEV (reference sequence). The CDR3 is 16 amino acids. V dropped 3 bases and J dropped 5; count of bases not matched to a gene: 13.

This clone showed up just once. The genes are TRBV2 and TRBJ1-2; D may be TRBD1 (6 bases). Germline CDR1 reads SNHLY; CDR2 reads FYNNEI. The CDR3 consists of 13 residues. V was clipped by 8 bases and J by 8 bases, with 18 bases between them. In DNA, the CDR3 is TGTGCCAGCTCAGGGGATTCCAAAGGGGGCTACACCTTC. The encoded protein is CASSGDSKGGYTF.

The V and J genes are TRBV5-1 and TRBJ1-2; D remains unclear. The V end lost 4 bases, the J end lost 2 bases, and 9 bases lay between the germline ends. In germline, CDR1 is SGHRS, CDR2 YFSETQ. The CDR3 length is 13 residues. Written as DNA, the CDR3 is TGCGCCAGCAGCCCACAGCGGAACTATGGCTACACCTTC. This gives the protein CASSPQRNYGYTF.

The chain employs TRBV9 and TRBJ2-1; TRBD2 might be the D (6 bases). Per germline, CDR1 SGDLS and CDR2 YYNGEE. Trimming stripped 4 bases from V and 8 bases from J, with 19 bases between. This CDR3 spans 15 amino acids. CDR3 sequence: CASSPRGEVGDEQFF. The CDR3 region has the DNA TGTGCCAGCAGCCCTAGAGGGGAGGTAGGCGATGAGCAGTTCTTC.

V and J are TRBV10-1 and TRBJ2-2, with 8 bases identical to TRBD1. This CDR3 contains 14 residues. The germline V gene encodes CDR1 WNHNN and CDR2 SYGVQD (reference sequence). V was pared by 7 bases and J by 6 bases, with 7 bases of the junction left unmatched. CDR3: CASMGTGRAGELFF. As DNA, the CDR3 is TGCGCCAGCATGGGGACAGGAAGGGCCGGGGAGCTGTTTTTT.

The chain links TRBV19 to TRBJ1-1, with a tentative D call TRBD1 (6 bases). The V and J ends lost 1 base and 1 base respectively, with 10 bases between them. The V gene's germline CDR1 is LNHDA and CDR2 SQIVND (reference sequence). The CDR3 is made up of 15 amino acids. In nucleotides, the CDR3 is TGTGCCAGTAGTATAGTGACAGGATCGAACACTGAAGCTTTCTTT. Translation gives CASSIVTGSNTEAFF.

This chain joins TRBV3-1 (or the pseudogene TRBV3-2) and TRBJ1-5; tentative D call: TRBD1 (6 bases). The germline V gene encodes CDR1 LGHDT and CDR2 YNNKEL (reference sequence). V was pared by 1 base and J by 5 bases, with 9 bases between. This CDR3 is 14 amino acids long. In DNA, the CDR3 is TGTGCCAGCAGCCAAGGGACAGAGGATCAGCCCCAGCATTTT. Residues: CASSQGTEDQPQHF.

This chain joins TRBV6-5 and TRBJ1-2; D possibly corresponds to TRBD1 (5 bases). This CDR3 contains 13 residues. With 2 bases removed from V and 4 bases from J, the gap between germline ends came to 8 bases. Germline CDR1 MNHEY, CDR2 SVGAGI. DNA for the CDR3: TGTGCCAGCAGTTACCAAAGGGGCTATGGCTACACCTTC. It encodes CASSYQRGYGYTF.

This sequence joins TRBV28 and TRBJ2-5; 10 bases line up with TRBD1. The germline CDR1 and CDR2 sequences are MDHEN and SYDVKM. V lost 5 bases, J lost 3 bases, and 9 bases stayed unmatched. The CDR3 has 16 residues. For the CDR3, the DNA is TGTGCCAGCAGTCCGATAGGACAGGGGGTAAAAGAGACCCAGTACTTC. As protein: CASSPIGQGVKETQYF.

The V call is TRBV5-1, the J call TRBJ1-1; D is unclear. This CDR3 contains 15 residues. Trimming left V 3 bases short and J 3 bases short, with 15 bases between. In germline, CDR1 is SGHRS, CDR2 YFSETQ. CDR3 bases: TGCGCCAGCAGCTCCGGCGGAGGCGGGGACACTGAAGCTTTCTTT. Translating it yields CASSSGGGGDTEAFF.

The chain employs TRBV29-1 and TRBJ2-5; D call uncertain. This CDR3 has 14 amino acids. Germline-derived CDR1 and CDR2 are SQVTM and ANQGSEA. The V gene lost 6 bases and the J gene lost 3 bases, with 17 bases spanning the gap. This CDR3 reads CSVQEIGQKETQYF. CDR3 in DNA: TGCAGCGTGCAGGAAATTGGCCAAAAAGAGACCCAGTACTTC.

The chain uses TRBV7-3 and TRBJ2-3; possible D gene TRBD1, 6 bases. This CDR3 is 20 amino acids long. Germline V gene data show CDR1 as SGHTA and CDR2 as FQGTGA. Deletions cut 3 bases from V and 2 bases from J, with 27 bases between. The CDR3 DNA follows: TGTGCCAGCAGCTTTGGTCCTTATACACAGGGATCGATTACCACAGATACGCAGTATTTT. This codes for CASSFGPYTQGSITTDTQYF.

The rearrangement joins TRBV5-1 to TRBJ1-4; TRBD1 agrees at 10 bases. The germline gives CDR1 SGHRS, CDR2 YFSETQ. The trim removed 4 bases at V and 7 bases at J, leaving 7 bases unmatched. The CDR3 runs 15 residues. The CDR3 here is CASSGDRGRGEKLFF. In DNA, the CDR3 is TGCGCCAGCAGCGGGGACAGGGGCCGAGGTGAAAAACTGTTTTTT.

This chain uses TRBV7-2 with TRBJ1-5, with D tentatively TRBD1 (6 bases). The V gene lost 6 bases and the J gene lost 7 bases, with 16 bases spanning the gap. The CDR3 has 14 amino acids. CDR1 is SGHTA, CDR2 FQGNSA, per germline. CDR3 nucleotides: TGTGCCAGCAGTTATCCAGGGGTAGGACAGCCCCAGCATTTT. Amino acid sequence: CASSYPGVGQPQHF.